These 14 T cell receptor beta chains originate from one sample sequenced in a study of brain T cells in children with intractable seizures. Profiling relied on immunoSEQ multiplex PCR, and the TCRdb table lists in-frame clones only, not all of them. The sample shows hundreds of thousands of clones, nearly 95% of them seen only once. This sample's time point: blood from clinic visit 5 months post-surgery; TSC patient then seizure free. This material consisted of peripheral blood, taken approximately 5 months after surgery. These receptors originate from a boy in the first two years of life with tuberous sclerosis and intractable seizures.

The gene calls are TRBV6-1 and TRBJ1-5; D not resolved. Looked up from germline, CDR1 is MNHNS and CDR2 is SASEGT. V was cut by 3 bases and J by 5 bases, with 2 bases left in between. The CDR3 totals 11 residues. The CDR3, as DNA: TGTGCCAGCAGTGATTATCAGCCCCAGCATTTT. Protein: CASSDYQPQHF.

This chain joins TRBV6-2 or TRBV6-3 and TRBJ2-7, with 8 nucleotides matching TRBD2. The CDR3 is 14 amino acids. V trimming: 6 bases; J trimming: 4 bases; junction bases outside the gene matches: 8. The germline V gene encodes CDR1 MNHEY and CDR2 SVGEGT. Written as DNA, the CDR3 is TGTGCCAGCAGGCCTATAGCGGGGCCTTACGAGCAGTACTTC. Translation: CASRPIAGPYEQYF.

This clone came up once. The V and J genes are TRBV5-4 and TRBJ2-7, with TRBD2 identical over 10 bases. V gave up 4 bases and J gave up 6 bases; unmatched junction bases: 7. The CDR3 spans 14 residues. The germline V gene has CDR1 SGHNT and CDR2 YYREEE (reference sequence). The CDR3 DNA follows: TGTGCCAGCAGCCCAGCGGGGGGGCCGGTCGAGCAGTACTTC. The encoded protein is CASSPAGGPVEQYF.

This sequence joins TRBV6-5 and TRBJ2-4; 8 nucleotides agree with TRBD1. The CDR3 totals 15 residues. Unmatched junction bases numbered 9, after V lost 6 bases and J lost 5 bases. Per the germline V gene, CDR1 is MNHEY and CDR2 is SVGAGI. CDR3 DNA: TGTGCCAGCAGCCCGACAGGGGTTGGCGAAAACATTCAGTACTTC. Its protein is CASSPTGVGENIQYF.

The gene calls are TRBV2 and TRBJ2-1; TRBD2 matches at 16 bases. This CDR3 contains 19 residues. J was trimmed by 4 bases and V by 5 bases; bases with no gene match: 11. The germline V gene encodes CDR1 SNHLY and CDR2 FYNNEI. CDR3 nucleotide sequence: TGTGCCAGCAGTAAAGGGACTAGCGGGGGGGATTGGTGGTACAATGAGCAGTTCTTC. Translating gives CASSKGTSGGDWWYNEQFF.

The V and J genes are TRBV6-6 and TRBJ2-7, with D uncertain. Trimming removed 0 bases from V and 1 base from J, with 4 bases in between. Germline CDR1 reads MNHNY; CDR2 reads SVGAGI (reference sequence). This CDR3 comprises 13 residues. The CDR3 spells CASSYSQSYEQYF. CDR3 coding DNA: TGTGCCAGCAGTTACTCCCAGTCCTACGAGCAGTACTTC.

V and J are TRBV18 and TRBJ2-1; 11 nucleotides match TRBD2. Germline V gene lookup returns CDR1 KGHSH and CDR2 LQKENI. V lost 4 bases to trimming and J lost 8 bases; unmatched junction nucleotides: 4. The CDR3 spans 14 residues. CDR3 region: CASSLAGGPDEQFF. CDR3 nucleotide sequence: TGTGCCAGCTCACTAGCGGGAGGGCCAGATGAGCAGTTCTTC. The complete variable domain, with remaining parts taken from reference TRBV18 and TRBJ2-1, reads NAGVMQNPRHLVRRRGQEARLRCSPMKGHSHVYWYRQLPEEGLKFMVYLQKENIIDESGMPKERFSAEFPKEGPSILRIQQVVRGDSAAYFCASSLAGGPDEQFFGPGTRLTVL.

The chain links TRBV4-1 to TRBJ2-3; D possibly matches TRBD1 or TRBD2 (6 bases each). This CDR3 is 17 amino acids long. The germline V and J ends were trimmed by 0 bases and 0 bases, with 13 bases remaining between them. CDR1 and CDR2 (germline): MGHRA, YSYEKL. The CDR3 DNA reads TGCGCCAGCAGCCAAGATATTGGGGGGCATAGCACAGATACGCAGTATTTT. This gives the protein CASSQDIGGHSTDTQYF.

The table lists this clone with a count of one. This chain joins TRBV19 and TRBJ1-1; tentative D call: TRBD1 (5 bases). The V end was cut by 7 bases, the J end by 1 base, with 19 bases between. The CDR3 covers 16 residues. Germline assignment: CDR1 LNHDA and CDR2 SQIVND (reference sequence). CDR3 DNA: TGTGCCAGTAACGGGGGGAAGGGTACCAGGAACACTGAAGCTTTCTTT. Its protein product is CASNGGKGTRNTEAFF. Based on the CDR3 plus reference TRBV19 and TRBJ1-1, the full variable domain is DGGITQSPKYLFRKEGQNVTLSCEQNLNHDAMYWYRQDPGQGLRLIYYSQIVNDFQKGDIAEGYSVSREKKESFPLTVTSAQKNPTAFYLCASNGGKGTRNTEAFFGQGTRLTVV.

This chain connects TRBV24-1 to TRBJ2-3; TRBD2 matches at 10 bases. The CDR3 is 16 amino acids. The V and J ends lost 5 bases and 5 bases, in that order; junction bases with no gene match: 9. The germline V gene has CDR1 KGHDR and CDR2 SFDVKD. The DNA of the CDR3 is TGTGCCACCAGTGGTGAGCGGGAGGGCATCGGAGATACGCAGTATTTT. It is translated as CATSGEREGIGDTQYF.

This chain uses TRBV21-1 with TRBJ2-5; the D segment call TRBD2 is taken from the table without a DNA check. TRBV21-1 counts as a pseudogene. This CDR3 is built from 19 residues. The CDR3 nucleotides are TGTGCCAGCAGCCCGGGGTACGTACTAGCGGGAGTGGGCCCGGAGACCCAGTACTTC. Translated: CASSPGYVLAGVGPETQYF.

The chain joins TRBV4-1 to TRBJ1-2, with D uncertain. Germline V gene data show CDR1 as MGHRA and CDR2 as YSYEKL. V lost 0 bases and J lost 2, with 16 bases in between. CDR3 size: 17 residues. CDR3 residues: CASSQESPDGGNYGYTF. In nucleotides, the CDR3 is TGCGCCAGCAGCCAAGAAAGCCCGGACGGCGGCAACTATGGCTACACCTTC.

This clone occurred a few times. This chain connects TRBV6-5 to TRBJ2-6; D gene ambiguous. V lost 0 bases and J lost 4, with 7 bases in between. Germline CDR1 reads MNHEY; CDR2 reads SVGAGI. This CDR3 spans 15 amino acids. CDR3 sequence (DNA): TGTGCCAGCAGTTACTCGATGGGGGGGGCCAACGTCCTGACTTTC. This sequence encodes CASSYSMGGANVLTF.

The CDR3 spells CASSLIRGRNTEAFF. CDR3 DNA sequence: TGTGCCAGCAGTTTAATCCGGGGTCGGAACACTGAAGCTTTCTTT. V and J are TRBV28 and TRBJ1-1, with D unresolved. Trimming cost V 2 bases and J 1 base, with 11 bases left between them. CDR3 length equals 15 residues. Germline loops: CDR1 MDHEN, CDR2 SYDVKM. The whole variable domain, filled in from reference TRBV28 and TRBJ1-1, reads DVKVTQSSRYLVKRTGEKVFLECVQDMDHENMFWYRQDPGLGLRLIYFSYDVKMKEKGDIPEGYSVSREKKERFSLILESASTNQTSMYLCASSLIRGRNTEAFFGQGTRLTVV.